Presented here are 28 T cell receptor beta chains from one specimen sequenced in a study of blood T cell repertoires in COVID-19. The protocol was immunoSEQ multiplex PCR, while the TCRdb copy is restricted to in-frame clones and leaves out a portion. Among about 77,000 clones listed, 90% were seen once. Sequencing input: peripheral blood. Every receptor here comes from a woman of 80 years or more with active or convalescent COVID-19.

The chain joins TRBV19 to TRBJ1-5; D is undetermined. The CDR3 has 13 amino acids. V was shortened by 1 base and J by 2 bases, with 3 bases between the two germline ends. Germline CDR1 LNHDA, CDR2 SQIVND (reference sequence). DNA for the CDR3: TGTGCCAGTAGTATAGCAGGCAATCAGCCCCAGCATTTT. It is translated as CASSIAGNQPQHF.

The chain employs TRBV10-1 and TRBJ2-2, with D perhaps TRBD1 (5 bases). CDR1 and CDR2 (germline): WNHNN, SYGVQD (reference sequence). Trimming left V 7 bases short and J 5 bases short, with 20 bases between. The CDR3 has 16 amino acids. CDR3 in amino acids: CASTRIPSTVTGELFF. The DNA of the CDR3 is TGCGCCAGCACCAGGATCCCCTCGACAGTTACCGGGGAGCTGTTTTTT.

V and J are TRBV7-3 and TRBJ1-1, with TRBD1 matching over 9 bases. The CDR3 consists of 16 residues. The germline V gene encodes CDR1 SGHTA and CDR2 FQGTGA. V lost 4 bases to trimming and J lost 3 bases; unmatched junction nucleotides: 9. The CDR3 coding sequence is TGTGCCAGCAGCTCGCGTCCCGGGACAGGGCACACTGAAGCTTTCTTT. The encoded protein is CASSSRPGTGHTEAFF.

This chain links TRBV19 with TRBJ2-7, with TRBD1 as a possible D gene (5 bases). The V and J ends lost 6 bases and 3 bases respectively, with 9 bases between them. There are 12 residues in the CDR3. Germline values: CDR1 LNHDA, CDR2 SQIVND (reference sequence). The CDR3 spells CASSPDSYEQYF. The CDR3 DNA sequence: TGTGCCAGTAGCCCAGACAGCTACGAGCAGTACTTC.

This rearrangement joins TRBV28 to TRBJ2-7, with 12 bases lining up with TRBD1. CDR3 length equals 17 residues. Germline V gene sequence: CDR1 MDHEN, CDR2 SYDVKM. V lost 4 bases, J lost 5 bases, and 12 bases stayed unmatched. The CDR3 DNA sequence: TGTGCCAGCAGTTCCCAGTCCCCCGGGACAGGGGGCAACGAGCAGTACTTC. Protein sequence: CASSSQSPGTGGNEQYF. Drawing the rest from reference TRBV28 and TRBJ2-7, the complete variable domain is DVKVTQSSRYLVKRTGEKVFLECVQDMDHENMFWYRQDPGLGLRLIYFSYDVKMKEKGDIPEGYSVSREKKERFSLILESASTNQTSMYLCASSSQSPGTGGNEQYFGPGTRLTVT.

The V and J genes are TRBV19 and TRBJ1-2; 9 bases are a match to TRBD1. Germline V gene lookup returns CDR1 LNHDA and CDR2 SQIVND (reference sequence). This CDR3 is 17 amino acids long. The trim removed 8 bases at V and 6 bases at J, leaving 19 bases unmatched. As DNA, the CDR3 is TGTGCCAGTCGAACCGCACTACCTGACAGGGGGAACGATGGCTACACCTTC. Its translation: CASRTALPDRGNDGYTF.

V and J are TRBV5-1 and TRBJ2-3; the match to TRBD1 covers 8 bases. This CDR3 has 18 residues. V was pared by 3 bases and J by 3 bases, with 15 bases of the junction left unmatched. CDR1 is SGHRS and CDR2 is YFSETQ in the germline V gene. Here the CDR3 DNA reads TGCGCCAGCAGCTCTAAGTTCGACAGGGGAGTGAGAACAGATACGCAGTATTTT. Its protein product is CASSSKFDRGVRTDTQYF.

This rearrangement joins TRBV2 to TRBJ2-2; TRBD1 aligns across 7 bases. The germline gives CDR1 SNHLY, CDR2 FYNNEI. This CDR3 region has 15 residues. The V segment lost 7 bases and the J segment 4 bases; nucleotides outside the gene matches: 9. The CDR3 coding sequence is TGTGCCAGCACTTGGACAGGTGCCGTCACCGGGGAGCTGTTTTTT. It specifies CASTWTGAVTGELFF.

This clone was found once. The V call is TRBV9, the J call TRBJ2-1; no reliable D call. V lost 0 bases and J 7 bases, leaving 11 bases between the germline ends. CDR1 is SGDLS, CDR2 YYNGEE, per germline. CDR3 length: 14 residues. In DNA form, the CDR3 reads TGTGCCAGCAGCGTAGATAGTATCCTGAATGAGCAGTTCTTC. Amino acid sequence: CASSVDSILNEQFF. The whole variable domain, remainder taken from reference TRBV9 and TRBJ2-1, is DSGVTQTPKHLITATGQRVTLRCSPRSGDLSVYWYQQSLDQGLQFLIQYYNGEERAKGNILERFSAQQFPDLHSELNLSSLELGDSALYFCASSVDSILNEQFFGPGTRLTVL.

This chain connects TRBV11-3 to TRBJ2-2; 7 nucleotides match TRBD1. V trimming: 1 base; J trimming: 3 bases; junction bases outside the gene matches: 5. The germline gives CDR1 SGHNT, CDR2 YENEEA. This CDR3 region has 16 residues. As DNA, the CDR3 is TGTGCCAGCAGCTTAGGACAGGGATCTGACACCGGGGAGCTGTTTTTT. This encodes CASSLGQGSDTGELFF.

The chain is built from TRBV28 and TRBJ1-3, with D unclear. In germline, CDR1 is MDHEN, CDR2 SYDVKM. The CDR3 runs to 14 residues. Trimming pared 6 bases from V and 4 bases from J, leaving 13 bases between. The CDR3 DNA sequence: TGTGCCAGCAGGAACGGACTATCGGGAAACACCATATATTTT. It yields the protein CASRNGLSGNTIYF.

The chain carries TRBV19 and TRBJ2-2; 12 bases fit TRBD2. Losses at the gene ends were 10 bases for V and 6 bases for J; bases not matched to a gene: 9. The CDR3 loop spans 15 amino acids. Per the germline V gene, CDR1 is LNHDA and CDR2 is SQIVND (reference sequence). CDR3 sequence: CATRTSGVRSGELFF. Written as DNA, the CDR3 is TGTGCCACCAGGACTAGCGGGGTACGGTCCGGGGAGCTGTTTTTT.

The chain employs TRBV7-2 and TRBJ1-2, with unresolved D. The CDR3 contains 14 residues. CDR1 is SGHTA and CDR2 is FQGNSA in the germline V gene. The germline V and J ends were trimmed by 5 bases and 8 bases, with 18 bases remaining between them. For the CDR3, the DNA is TGTGCCAGCAGCACCCCCGCCGGGGAGAAGGGCTACACCTTC. It encodes CASSTPAGEKGYTF.

Turning to this clone: At one end the junction does not follow the germline gene, possibly because of a read error. The J gene is TRBJ2-5, the V gene TRBV10-3; weak D call: TRBD2 (5 bases). This CDR3 spans 12 amino acids. The germline CDR1 and CDR2 sequences are ENHRY and SYGVKD. The CDR3 DNA reads as TGTGCCATCAGTGAGTCCGGGGATCTGGCTAACTTC. Its protein product is CAISESGDLANF.

V gene TRBV19 combines with J gene TRBJ1-1; tentatively, D is TRBD1 (5 bases). Trimming cost V 5 bases and J 5 bases, with 15 bases left between them. The CDR3 spans 14 residues. Germline V lookup: CDR1 LNHDA, CDR2 SQIVND (reference sequence). DNA for the CDR3: TGTGCCAGTAGTTCCTGGGGGGGGGATACTGAAGCTTTCTTT. Translated, it gives CASSSWGGDTEAFF.

Here the CDR3 DNA reads TGTGCCTGGAGTGGAGGGAGGCCCAATCAGCCCCAGCATTTT. This gives the protein CAWSGGRPNQPQHF. The chain is built from TRBV30 and TRBJ1-5, with D unresolved. The CDR3 loop spans 14 amino acids. Germline V gene sequence: CDR1 GTSNPN, CDR2 SVGIG (reference sequence). V shed 1 base and J shed 3 bases, with 10 bases lying between them.

J is TRBJ2-7 and V is TRBV5-1, with TRBD1 matching over 9 bases. CDR3 length equals 13 residues. Trimming took 3 bases from V and 5 from J; bases not matched to a gene: 3. CDR1 SGHRS and CDR2 YFSETQ come from the germline V gene. The CDR3 DNA follows: TGCGCCAGCAGCTCCGGGACAGGGCACGAGCAGTACTTC. Translated: CASSSGTGHEQYF.

The V and J genes are TRBV6-5 and TRBJ1-1; a weak D match, TRBD1 (6 bases). Germline V CDR1 and CDR2: MNHEY, SVGAGI. This CDR3 comprises 14 residues. Trimming stripped 6 bases from V and 1 base from J, with 12 bases between. The CDR3 nucleotides read TGTGCCAGCAGCACCACAGGGAGGAACACTGAAGCTTTCTTT. It is translated as CASSTTGRNTEAFF.

This chain uses TRBV24-1 with TRBJ1-3, with D uncertain. The CDR3 consists of 12 residues. Trimming left V 4 bases short and J 3 bases short, with 3 bases between. The germline CDR1 and CDR2 sequences are KGHDR and SFDVKD. The CDR3 region is CATSDYGNTIYF. The CDR3 DNA reads as TGTGCCACCAGTGACTATGGAAACACCATATATTTT.

This chain uses TRBV19 with TRBJ2-7; TRBD1 matches at 10 bases. J was trimmed by 4 bases and V by 7 bases; bases with no gene match: 7. The CDR3 totals 14 residues. CDR1 and CDR2 (germline): LNHDA, SQIVND (reference sequence). DNA for the CDR3: TGTGCCAGTACCTCGACAGGGGGCATATACGAGCAGTACTTC. Translated, it gives CASTSTGGIYEQYF.

J is TRBJ2-6 and V is TRBV6-6, with 9 bases lining up with TRBD1. V trimming: 6 bases; J trimming: 1 base; junction bases outside the gene matches: 4. Germline V gives CDR1 MNHNY, CDR2 SVGAGI (reference sequence). The CDR3 runs to 16 residues. As DNA, the CDR3 is TGTGCCAGCAGCGTGACAGGGGGTTCTGGGGCCAACGTCCTGACTTTC. It yields the protein CASSVTGGSGANVLTF.

This chain joins TRBV28 and TRBJ1-4; 9 bases agree with TRBD1. V shed 5 bases, J shed 7 bases, and the junction held 8 bases outside the gene matches. Germline CDR1 is MDHEN and CDR2 is SYDVKM. This CDR3 is built from 15 residues. The CDR3: CASSPLTGGGEKLFF. CDR3 sequence (DNA): TGTGCCAGCAGTCCACTTACAGGGGGCGGTGAAAAACTGTTTTTT.

This chain connects TRBV5-1 to TRBJ1-4, with D unclear. This CDR3 has 15 amino acids. V was clipped by 4 bases and J by 8 bases, with 18 bases between them. From germline, CDR1 is SGHRS and CDR2 YFSETQ. CDR3 nucleotides: TGCGCCAGCAGCCCGGCGGGAGCGGTCTTGGAAAAACTGTTTTTT. Translation: CASSPAGAVLEKLFF.

This rearrangement joins TRBV7-2 to TRBJ1-6, with D maybe TRBD1 (5 bases). The V end lost 2 bases, the J end lost 9 bases, and 17 bases lay between the germline ends. CDR1 SGHTA and CDR2 FQGNSA come from the germline V gene. The CDR3 totals 16 residues. CDR3 DNA: TGTGCCAGCAGCTTATCGAGGACAAGGGGTTCTTCACCCCTCCACTTT. It codes for CASSLSRTRGSSPLHF.

The chain couples TRBV5-6 to TRBJ1-6, with a weak D call TRBD1 (5 bases). V was clipped by 0 bases and J by 4 bases, with 11 bases between them. Germline CDR1 SGHDT, CDR2 YYEEEE. This CDR3 has 16 amino acids. This CDR3 reads CASSLDGGVYNSPLHF. CDR3 sequence (DNA): TGTGCCAGCAGCTTGGACGGGGGAGTATATAATTCACCCCTCCACTTT. The whole variable domain, remainder taken from reference TRBV5-6 and TRBJ1-6, is DAGVTQSPTHLIKTRGQQVTLRCSPKSGHDTVSWYQQALGQGPQFIFQYYEEEERQRGNFPDRFSGHQFPNYSSELNVNALLLGDSALYLCASSLDGGVYNSPLHFGNGTRLTVT.

This clone was observed a single time. The chain links TRBV6-5 to TRBJ2-2; no definite D call. The CDR3 totals 13 residues. Germline CDR1 and CDR2: MNHEY and SVGAGI. Between the trimmed V and J ends, which lost 6 bases and 1 base, there was a span of 6 bases. Written as DNA, the CDR3 is TGTGCCAGCAGAAACAAGAACACCGGGGAGCTGTTTTTT. This gives the protein CASRNKNTGELFF.

This chain links TRBV19 with TRBJ2-5; 8 bases are a match to TRBD1. The length of the CDR3 is 16 residues. V gave up 5 bases and J gave up 5 bases; unmatched junction bases: 13. CDR1 and CDR2 from the germline V gene are LNHDA and SQIVND (reference sequence). The CDR3 bases are TGTGCCAGTAGTTCCGGGACAGGAGTCGGGTTGGAGACCCAGTACTTC. This translates into CASSSGTGVGLETQYF. Full variable domain (remainder filled in from reference TRBV19 and TRBJ2-5): DGGITQSPKYLFRKEGQNVTLSCEQNLNHDAMYWYRQDPGQGLRLIYYSQIVNDFQKGDIAEGYSVSREKKESFPLTVTSAQKNPTAFYLCASSSGTGVGLETQYFGPGTRLLVL.

The chain is built from TRBV11-2 and TRBJ1-1; TRBD1 agrees at 8 bases. This CDR3 region has 13 residues. Unmatched junction bases numbered 3, after V lost 1 base and J lost 8 bases. Germline CDR1 reads SGHAT; CDR2 reads FQNNGV. CDR3 sequence (DNA): TGTGCCAGCAGCTTAGGTGGACAGGGAGAAGCTTTCTTT. Translation: CASSLGGQGEAFF.